This TCR beta chain was recovered during a study of early T cells in non-severe SARS-CoV-2 infection. Study-wide background: Bulk RNA from unsorted whole blood was sequenced; chains were unpaired. Findings and caveats of the study: Matches to VDJdb favored anti-spike CD8 responses and missed private and CD4 specificities.

Unique molecular identifiers (one per individual cDNA molecule) were attached. TCRdb reanalysed the 5' RACE reads using MiXCR and keeps one entry per CDR3 protein. This sample has about 98,000 distinct CDR3 sequences, with over 10% found just once. Concerning this clonotype itself: Its target is unknown.

V lost 1 base and J lost 4, with 10 bases in between. The CDR3 is made up of 14 amino acids. Germline loops: CDR1 LGHDT, CDR2 YNNKEL (reference sequence). This sequence joins TRBV3-1 and TRBJ1-2; D uncertain. Sequenced sample: whole blood. This receptor was identified in an adult who was a healthcare worker with PCR-confirmed SARS-CoV-2 infection or an uninfected control (not recorded which). CDR3 sequence: CASSQVTPSYGYTF. The CDR3 nucleotides read TGTGCCAGCAGCCAAGTAACGCCGAGCTATGGCTACACCTTC.